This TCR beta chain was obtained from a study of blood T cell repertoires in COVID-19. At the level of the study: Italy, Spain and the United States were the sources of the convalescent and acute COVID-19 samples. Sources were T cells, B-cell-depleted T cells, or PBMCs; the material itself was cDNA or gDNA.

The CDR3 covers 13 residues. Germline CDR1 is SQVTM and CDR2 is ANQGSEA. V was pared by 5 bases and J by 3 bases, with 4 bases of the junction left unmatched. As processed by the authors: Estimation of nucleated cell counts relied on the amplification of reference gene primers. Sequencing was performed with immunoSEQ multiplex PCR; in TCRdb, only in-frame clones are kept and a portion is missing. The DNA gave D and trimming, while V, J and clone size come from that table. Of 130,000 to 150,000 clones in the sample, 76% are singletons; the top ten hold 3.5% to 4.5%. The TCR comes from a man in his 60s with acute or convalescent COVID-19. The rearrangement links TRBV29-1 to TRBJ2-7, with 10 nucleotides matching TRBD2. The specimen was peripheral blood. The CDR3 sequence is CSVLAGVNYEQYF. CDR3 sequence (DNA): TGCAGCGTTCTAGCGGGAGTTAACTACGAGCAGTACTTC.